A single sample gave rise to the 30 T cell receptor beta chains below, sequenced in a study of blood T cell repertoires in COVID-19 (TCRdb year 2020). Libraries came from the immunoSEQ multiplex PCR assay. Sourced from immuneACCESS, this table was stored by TCRdb with only in-frame sequences that have V and J called. A share of the clones is absent; for the studies checked, an unresolved V gene accounts for under half, and the remainder has no known explanation. Present in this sample are roughly 110,000 clones, roughly nine tenths of which were seen just once. The ten largest clones capture 3.5% to 4.5% of the sample. The source material was peripheral blood. The receptor set was obtained from a middle-aged man with acute or convalescent COVID-19.

J is TRBJ1-1 and V is TRBV29-1; 7 bases line up with TRBD1. The CDR3 covers 9 residues. The ends lost 7 bases at V and 13 bases at J; junction bases unmatched: 6. CDR1 and CDR2 (germline): SQVTM, ANQGSEA. The CDR3 protein is CSGGQEGFF. In DNA form, the CDR3 reads TGCAGCGGTGGACAGGAGGGTTTCTTT.

This clone showed up just a few times. The chain recombines TRBV3-1 (or the pseudogene TRBV3-2) with TRBJ1-2; D remains unclear. In germline, CDR1 is LGHDT, CDR2 YNNKEL (reference sequence). The CDR3 contains 13 residues. V was cut by 0 bases and J by 5 bases, with 7 bases left in between. The CDR3 nucleotides read TGTGCCAGCAGCCAAGATCCTCCTTATGGCTACACCTTC. Translating it yields CASSQDPPYGYTF.

The V gene is TRBV7-8, the J gene TRBJ1-2, with 7 nucleotides matching TRBD1. The junction had 8 bases not matched to a gene; V was cut back by 5 bases and J by 8 bases. The CDR3 sequence is 13 residues long. The germline CDR1 and CDR2 sequences are SGHVS and FQNEAQ. As DNA, the CDR3 is TGTGCCAGCAGCCTTAGGGACAGTCTCGGCTACACCTTC. Protein sequence: CASSLRDSLGYTF. The complete variable domain, with remaining parts taken from reference TRBV7-8 and TRBJ1-2, reads GAGVSQSPRYKVAKRGQDVALRCDPISGHVSLFWYQQALGQGPEFLTYFQNEAQLDKSGLPSDRFFAERPEGSVSTLKIQRTQQEDSAVYLCASSLRDSLGYTFGSGTRLTVV.

Only one count was recorded for this clone. V usage is TRBV11-1 and J usage is TRBJ2-5; TRBD2 matches 12 bases. V lost 0 bases, J lost 4 bases, and 3 bases stayed unmatched. The germline V gene encodes CDR1 SGHAT and CDR2 FQDESV (reference sequence). The CDR3 has 16 residues. Here the CDR3 reads CASSLARTSGVETQYF. CDR3 bases: TGTGCCAGCAGCTTAGCAAGGACTAGCGGGGTAGAGACCCAGTACTTC.

V and J are TRBV4-1 and TRBJ2-2; D is ambiguous. The V gene's germline CDR1 is MGHRA and CDR2 YSYEKL. The CDR3 extends over 16 amino acids. V lost 0 bases to trimming and J lost 2 bases, with 10 bases between them. The CDR3 region has the DNA TGCGCCAGCAGCCAAGATATGAGTCCCAACACCGGGGAGCTGTTTTTT. This translates into CASSQDMSPNTGELFF.

The chain carries TRBV21-1 and TRBJ2-7; the DNA was not used to check the table's D call, TRBD2. TRBV21-1 is marked as a pseudogene. The length of the CDR3 is 14 residues. CDR3 amino acids: CASSPGTSFPEQYF. CDR3 sequence (DNA): TGTGCCAGCAGCCCTGGGACTAGCTTTCCCGAGCAGTACTTC.

The chain has TRBV5-4 and TRBJ1-5; D ambiguous. CDR3 length: 12 residues. Germline assignment: CDR1 SGHNT and CDR2 YYREEE (reference sequence). Trimming removed 0 bases from V and 6 bases from J, with 4 bases in between. CDR3 protein: CASSLAGQPQHF. For the CDR3, the DNA is TGTGCCAGCAGCTTGGCAGGTCAGCCCCAGCATTTT.

The rearrangement uses TRBV9 and TRBJ1-5; TRBD1 is a possible D gene (5 bases). This CDR3 has 14 residues. V was clipped by 3 bases and J by 3 bases, with 10 bases between them. Germline V gene lookup returns CDR1 SGDLS and CDR2 YYNGEE. The CDR3 DNA reads as TGTGCCAGCAGCGCGACAGATTCCAATCAGCCCCAGCATTTT. It is translated as CASSATDSNQPQHF.

The V call is TRBV9, the J call TRBJ1-2, with D perhaps TRBD1 (6 bases). The germline gives CDR1 SGDLS, CDR2 YYNGEE. The CDR3 loop spans 13 amino acids. Trimming removed 6 bases at V and 7 bases at J, with 16 bases between. In DNA, the CDR3 is TGTGCCAGCACCTCGGGGGGGGGCAGTGGCTACACCTTC. Translated: CASTSGGGSGYTF.

A word on this clone: This sample includes further DNA sequences coding for the same CDR3. The CDR3 is CASSLRTGGYGYTF. DNA of the CDR3: TGTGCCAGCAGCTTAAGGACAGGGGGCTATGGCTACACCTTC. The chain joins TRBV7-2 to TRBJ1-2; 10 bases line up with TRBD1. From germline, CDR1 is SGHTA and CDR2 FQGNSA. CDR3 length: 14 amino acids. V gave up 2 bases and J gave up 4 bases; unmatched junction bases: 1.

This clone was seen once. This sequence joins TRBV3-1 (or the pseudogene TRBV3-2) and TRBJ1-1; D remains ambiguous. Trimming stripped 1 base from V and 3 bases from J, with 12 bases between. Germline V gene sequence: CDR1 LGHDT, CDR2 YNNKEL (reference sequence). The CDR3 covers 15 residues. CDR3 residues: CASSQGRYRDTEAFF. The CDR3 DNA sequence: TGTGCCAGCAGCCAAGGAAGGTATCGGGACACTGAAGCTTTCTTT.

This clone has just a few counts. V and J are TRBV24-1 and TRBJ1-1; 7 bases are a match to TRBD1. CDR1 is KGHDR, CDR2 SFDVKD, per germline. CDR3 length equals 12 residues. The V gene end was trimmed by 7 bases and the J gene end by 3 bases; junction bases not matched to a gene: 1. CDR3 bases: TGTGCCACCAGCCAGGGGGACACTGAAGCTTTCTTT. Its protein product is CATSQGDTEAFF.

This chain uses TRBV7-9 with TRBJ1-5; weak D call: TRBD1 (6 bases). The CDR3 consists of 16 residues. The germline CDR1 and CDR2 sequences are SEHNR and FQNEAQ (reference sequence). Deletions cut 6 bases from V and 3 bases from J, with 18 bases between. The CDR3 spells CASSDQTGRDNQPQHF. Here the CDR3 DNA reads TGTGCCAGCAGTGATCAAACAGGGAGGGACAATCAGCCCCAGCATTTT.

The chain couples TRBV24-1 to TRBJ1-4; 7 bases map to TRBD1. Germline lookup yields CDR1 KGHDR and CDR2 SFDVKD. Trimming removed 2 bases from V and 7 bases from J; junction bases left unmatched: 3. CDR3 size: 14 residues. As DNA, the CDR3 is TGTGCCACCAGTGATTCTGGACAGGCTGAAAAACTGTTTTTT. It specifies CATSDSGQAEKLFF.

The chain employs TRBV11-3 and TRBJ2-5; 7 bases agree with TRBD2. Trimming at V came to 5 bases and at J to 1 base, leaving 10 bases not matched to a gene. CDR3 length equals 16 residues. Germline CDR1 SGHNT, CDR2 YENEEA. The CDR3 region has the DNA TGTGCCAGCAGCCTGAGGACTAGTGGGTCCCAAGAGACCCAGTACTTC. Translated, it gives CASSLRTSGSQETQYF.

As regards this clone: The junction differs from germline at one of its ends, possibly a read error. V and J are TRBV6-1 and TRBJ1-4; 9 nucleotides line up with TRBD1. Germline V gene data show CDR1 as MNHNS and CDR2 as SASEGT. The CDR3 has 16 residues. The CDR3 DNA is TGTGCCAGCAGTGCCCACCCGAGGGACAGGGTCCTCAAGGTGGTTTTT. Translated: CASSAHPRDRVLKVVF.

The rearrangement links TRBV11-2 to TRBJ1-6; D unclear. CDR3 length: 12 residues. V was cut by 5 bases and J by 11 bases, with 10 bases left in between. Germline CDR1 SGHAT, CDR2 FQNNGV. CDR3 sequence: CASSPPRAPLHF. CDR3 coding DNA: TGTGCCAGCAGCCCTCCGAGGGCACCCCTCCACTTT.

The chain is built from TRBV11-2 and TRBJ2-5, with TRBD1 identical over 9 bases. The CDR3 covers 15 residues. In germline, CDR1 is SGHAT, CDR2 FQNNGV. Germline trimming cut 5 bases from V and 4 bases from J; bases unmatched to any gene: 8. The CDR3 DNA is TGTGCCAGCAGCATATTGACAGGGGGGTTAGAGACCCAGTACTTC. As protein: CASSILTGGLETQYF.

This clone was detected a few times. V gene TRBV3-1 (or the pseudogene TRBV3-2) combines with J gene TRBJ1-6; no firm D call. The CDR3 runs to 14 residues. The germline gives CDR1 LGHDT, CDR2 YNNKEL (reference sequence). Trimming took off 3 bases at V and 7 bases at J, with 10 bases between the two ends. The CDR3 here is CASSQLGQNSPLHF. The DNA for the CDR3 is TGTGCCAGCAGCCAGCTTGGTCAGAATTCACCCCTCCACTTT.

The count of this clone is one. V is TRBV4-1 and J is TRBJ1-5, with no clear D. V lost 0 bases and J 4 bases, leaving 7 bases between the germline ends. Germline-derived CDR1 and CDR2 are MGHRA and YSYEKL. The CDR3 loop spans 14 amino acids. The CDR3 loop reads CASSQDRSNQPQHF. The CDR3, as DNA: TGCGCCAGCAGCCAAGATCGGAGTAATCAGCCCCAGCATTTT.

J is TRBJ1-1 and V is TRBV6-6; D not resolved. The CDR3 extends over 13 amino acids. Germline V gene sequence: CDR1 MNHNY, CDR2 SVGAGI (reference sequence). Trimming cost V 5 bases and J 7 bases, with 14 bases left between them. The CDR3 protein is CASSPPGGFEAFF. CDR3 nucleotides: TGTGCCAGCAGTCCCCCAGGAGGCTTTGAAGCTTTCTTT.

The chain employs TRBV5-4 and TRBJ2-5; D is perhaps TRBD2 (5 bases). CDR1 SGHNT and CDR2 YYREEE come from the germline V gene (reference sequence). V was shortened by 2 bases and J by 4 bases, with 9 bases between the two germline ends. The CDR3 consists of 13 residues. As DNA, the CDR3 is TGTGCCAGCAGCTTAAGAAGCGGAGAGACCCAGTACTTC. Protein sequence: CASSLRSGETQYF.

There are a few counts of this clone. The V and J genes are TRBV5-1 and TRBJ2-3, with D tentatively TRBD2 (6 bases). The CDR3 has 15 residues. Germline values: CDR1 SGHRS, CDR2 YFSETQ. V was cut by 3 bases and J by 5 bases, with 16 bases left in between. CDR3 amino acids: CASSSTGASGDTQYF. Here the CDR3 DNA reads TGCGCCAGCAGCTCTACGGGAGCGAGTGGAGATACGCAGTATTTT.

The chain is built from TRBV5-5 and TRBJ1-1; D ambiguous. V lost 2 bases and J 2 bases, leaving 7 bases between the germline ends. The CDR3 is made up of 13 amino acids. Germline V lookup: CDR1 SGHKS, CDR2 YYEKEE (reference sequence). CDR3: CASSFKINTEAFF. CDR3 DNA: TGTGCCAGCAGCTTTAAAATTAACACTGAAGCTTTCTTT.

The rearrangement joins TRBV20-1 to TRBJ2-1; D ambiguous. The CDR3 loop spans 15 amino acids. Germline loops: CDR1 DFQATT, CDR2 SNEGSKA (reference sequence). V lost 3 bases and J 1 base, leaving 13 bases between the germline ends. CDR3 sequence (DNA): TGCAGTGCTAGTTCCAGGCCAGAGTCCTACAATGAGCAGTTCTTC. Translating it yields CSASSRPESYNEQFF.

The chain employs TRBV11-3 and TRBJ2-1; TRBD2 might be the D (6 bases). Germline V gene lookup returns CDR1 SGHNT and CDR2 YENEEA. Trimming removed 3 bases at V and 6 bases at J, with 9 bases between. This CDR3 has 13 amino acids. The DNA for the CDR3 is TGTGCCAGCAGCTTTTCTAGCGTCAATGAGCAGTTCTTC. It is translated as CASSFSSVNEQFF.

The chain links TRBV5-1 to TRBJ1-1; D possibly corresponds to TRBD1 (6 bases). The V end lost 6 bases, the J end lost 5 bases, and 11 bases lay between the germline ends. In germline, CDR1 is SGHRS, CDR2 YFSETQ. The CDR3 is 12 amino acids. CDR3 nucleotide sequence: TGCGCCAGCACCTTCACAGGGACTGAAGCTTTCTTT. The encoded protein is CASTFTGTEAFF.

This sequence joins TRBV18 and TRBJ1-5, with a possible D match to TRBD1 (6 bases). The CDR3 covers 15 residues. V lost 0 bases, J lost 2 bases, and 8 bases lay in between. Germline lookup yields CDR1 KGHSH and CDR2 LQKENI. The CDR3 DNA follows: TGTGCCAGCTCACCACCGGGGGCTGGCAATCAGCCCCAGCATTTT. It is translated as CASSPPGAGNQPQHF.

The chain uses TRBV9 and TRBJ2-2; 14 bases match TRBD2. Looked up from germline, CDR1 is SGDLS and CDR2 is YYNGEE. The J segment lost 0 bases and the V segment lost 5 bases, leaving 9 bases of the junction unmatched. CDR3 length equals 19 residues. CDR3 nucleotide sequence: TGTGCCAGCAGTACACCTGGACTAGCGGGGGGCGCGAACACCGGGGAGCTGTTTTTT. Translation: CASSTPGLAGGANTGELFF. The full variable domain, its missing parts supplied by reference TRBV9 and TRBJ2-2, is DSGVTQTPKHLITATGQRVTLRCSPRSGDLSVYWYQQSLDQGLQFLIQYYNGEERAKGNILERFSAQQFPDLHSELNLSSLELGDSALYFCASSTPGLAGGANTGELFFGEGSRLTVL.

This chain links TRBV6-1 with TRBJ1-3; 7 bases agree with TRBD1. In germline, CDR1 is MNHNS, CDR2 SASEGT. The V and J ends lost 3 bases and 4 bases, in that order; junction bases with no gene match: 6. The CDR3 consists of 15 residues. The DNA for the CDR3 is TGTGCCAGCAGTGATTGGGGACAGCGCGGAAACACCATATATTTT. Translated: CASSDWGQRGNTIYF.